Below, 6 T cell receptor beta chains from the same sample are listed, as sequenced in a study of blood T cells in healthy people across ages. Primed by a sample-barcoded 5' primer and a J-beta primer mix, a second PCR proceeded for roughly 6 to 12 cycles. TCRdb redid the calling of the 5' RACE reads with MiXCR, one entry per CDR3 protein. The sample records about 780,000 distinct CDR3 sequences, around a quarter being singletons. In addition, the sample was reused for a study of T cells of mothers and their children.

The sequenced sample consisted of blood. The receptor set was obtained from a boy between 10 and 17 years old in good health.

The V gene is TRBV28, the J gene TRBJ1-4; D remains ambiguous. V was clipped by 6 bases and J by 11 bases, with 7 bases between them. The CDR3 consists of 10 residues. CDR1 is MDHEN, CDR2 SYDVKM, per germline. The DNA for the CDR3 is TGTGCCAGCAGGGGCCAGAAACTGTTTTTT. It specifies CASRGQKLFF.

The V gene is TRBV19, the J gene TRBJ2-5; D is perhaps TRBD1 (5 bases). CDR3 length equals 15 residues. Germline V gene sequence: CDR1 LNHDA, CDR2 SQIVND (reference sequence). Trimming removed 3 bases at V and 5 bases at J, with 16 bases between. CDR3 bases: TGTGCCAGTAGTATCTCCTCAGGGTCTCCGGAGACCCAGTACTTC. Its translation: CASSISSGSPETQYF.

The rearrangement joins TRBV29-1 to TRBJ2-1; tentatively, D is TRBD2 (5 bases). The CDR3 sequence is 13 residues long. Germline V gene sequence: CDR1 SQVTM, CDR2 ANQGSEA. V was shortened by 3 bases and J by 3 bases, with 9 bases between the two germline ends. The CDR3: CSVESGSYNEQFF. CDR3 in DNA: TGCAGCGTTGAGAGTGGGAGCTACAATGAGCAGTTCTTC.

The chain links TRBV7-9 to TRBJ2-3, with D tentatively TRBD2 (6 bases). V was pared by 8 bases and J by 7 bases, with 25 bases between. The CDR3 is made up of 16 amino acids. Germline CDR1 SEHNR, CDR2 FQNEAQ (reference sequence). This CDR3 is CASRRGSEPLLYTQYF. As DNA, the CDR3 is TGTGCCAGCCGACGGGGGAGTGAGCCGTTACTATATACGCAGTATTTT.

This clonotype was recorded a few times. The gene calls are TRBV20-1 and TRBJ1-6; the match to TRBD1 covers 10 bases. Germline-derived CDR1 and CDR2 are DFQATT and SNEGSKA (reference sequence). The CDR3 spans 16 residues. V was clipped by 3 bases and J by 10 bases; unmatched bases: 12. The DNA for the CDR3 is TGCAGTGCTAGGCTACCGGGACAGGGGTTGGGATCACCCCTCCACTTT. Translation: CSARLPGQGLGSPLHF.

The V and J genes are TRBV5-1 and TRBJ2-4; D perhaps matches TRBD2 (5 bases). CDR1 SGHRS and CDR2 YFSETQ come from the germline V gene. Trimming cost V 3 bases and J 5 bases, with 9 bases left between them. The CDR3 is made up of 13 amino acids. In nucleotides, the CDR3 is TGCGCCAGCAGCTCTGGACTCGAAAACATTCAGTACTTC. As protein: CASSSGLENIQYF.